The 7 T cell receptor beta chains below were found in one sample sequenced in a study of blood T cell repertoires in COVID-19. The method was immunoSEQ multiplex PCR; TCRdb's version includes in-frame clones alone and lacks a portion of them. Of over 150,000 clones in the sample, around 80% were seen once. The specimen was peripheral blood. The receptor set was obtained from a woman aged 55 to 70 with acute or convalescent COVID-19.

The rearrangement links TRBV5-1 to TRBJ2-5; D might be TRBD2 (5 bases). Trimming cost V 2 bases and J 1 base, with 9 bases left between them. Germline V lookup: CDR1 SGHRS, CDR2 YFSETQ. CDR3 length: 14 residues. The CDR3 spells CASSFGLIQETQYF. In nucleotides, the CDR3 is TGCGCCAGCAGCTTCGGACTTATCCAAGAGACCCAGTACTTC.

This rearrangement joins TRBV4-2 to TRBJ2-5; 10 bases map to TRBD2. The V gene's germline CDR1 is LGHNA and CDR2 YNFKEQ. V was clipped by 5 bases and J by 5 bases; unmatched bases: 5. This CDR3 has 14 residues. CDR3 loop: CASSWGLARETQYF. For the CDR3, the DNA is TGTGCCAGCAGCTGGGGACTAGCGAGGGAGACCCAGTACTTC.

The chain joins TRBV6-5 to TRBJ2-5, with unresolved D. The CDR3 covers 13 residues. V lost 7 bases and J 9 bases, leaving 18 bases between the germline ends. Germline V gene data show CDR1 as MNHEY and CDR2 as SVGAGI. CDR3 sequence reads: CASTPSDHRAQYF. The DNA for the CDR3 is TGTGCCAGCACCCCAAGCGACCATCGGGCCCAGTACTTC.

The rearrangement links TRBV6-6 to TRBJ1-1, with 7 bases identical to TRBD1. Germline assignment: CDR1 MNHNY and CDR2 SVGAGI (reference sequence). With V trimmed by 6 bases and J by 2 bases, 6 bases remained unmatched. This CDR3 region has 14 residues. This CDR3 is CASRVQGGNTEAFF. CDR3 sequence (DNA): TGTGCCAGCAGGGTCCAGGGGGGAAACACTGAAGCTTTCTTT.

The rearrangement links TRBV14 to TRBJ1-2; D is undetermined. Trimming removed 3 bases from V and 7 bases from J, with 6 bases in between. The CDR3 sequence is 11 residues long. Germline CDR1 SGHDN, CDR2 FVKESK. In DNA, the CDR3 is TGTGCCAGCAGCCACGGTTTTGGCTACACCTTC. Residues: CASSHGFGYTF.

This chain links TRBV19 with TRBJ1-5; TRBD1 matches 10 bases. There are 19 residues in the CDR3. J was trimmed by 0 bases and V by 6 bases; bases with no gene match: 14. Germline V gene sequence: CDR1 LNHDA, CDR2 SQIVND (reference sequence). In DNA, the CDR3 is TGTGCCAGTAGCGGGGACCGGGACAGGGGCAGTTATAGCAATCAGCCCCAGCATTTT. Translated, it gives CASSGDRDRGSYSNQPQHF.

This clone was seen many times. CDR3 in DNA: TGTGCCAGCACTCCCCTGTGGGGACAGGGGGCGAGGAATGCTGGCTACACCTTC. This translates into CASTPLWGQGARNAGYTF. The V and J genes are TRBV28 and TRBJ1-2; the match to TRBD1 covers 12 bases. V lost 7 bases to trimming and J lost 7 bases; unmatched junction nucleotides: 19. This CDR3 comprises 18 residues. CDR1 is MDHEN, CDR2 SYDVKM, per germline.